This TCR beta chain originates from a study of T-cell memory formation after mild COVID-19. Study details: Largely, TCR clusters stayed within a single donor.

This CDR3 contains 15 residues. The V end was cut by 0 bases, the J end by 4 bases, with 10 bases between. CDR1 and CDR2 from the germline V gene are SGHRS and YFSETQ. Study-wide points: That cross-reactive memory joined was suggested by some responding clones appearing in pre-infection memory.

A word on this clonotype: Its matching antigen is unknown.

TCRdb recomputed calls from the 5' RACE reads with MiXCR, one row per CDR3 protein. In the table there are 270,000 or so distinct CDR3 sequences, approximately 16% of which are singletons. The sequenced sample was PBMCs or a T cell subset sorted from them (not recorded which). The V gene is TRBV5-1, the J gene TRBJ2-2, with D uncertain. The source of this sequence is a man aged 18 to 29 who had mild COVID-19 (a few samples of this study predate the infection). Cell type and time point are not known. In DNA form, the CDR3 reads TGCGCCAGCAGCTTGGATGTAACGGGCACCGGGGAGCTGTTTTTT. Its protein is CASSLDVTGTGELFF.